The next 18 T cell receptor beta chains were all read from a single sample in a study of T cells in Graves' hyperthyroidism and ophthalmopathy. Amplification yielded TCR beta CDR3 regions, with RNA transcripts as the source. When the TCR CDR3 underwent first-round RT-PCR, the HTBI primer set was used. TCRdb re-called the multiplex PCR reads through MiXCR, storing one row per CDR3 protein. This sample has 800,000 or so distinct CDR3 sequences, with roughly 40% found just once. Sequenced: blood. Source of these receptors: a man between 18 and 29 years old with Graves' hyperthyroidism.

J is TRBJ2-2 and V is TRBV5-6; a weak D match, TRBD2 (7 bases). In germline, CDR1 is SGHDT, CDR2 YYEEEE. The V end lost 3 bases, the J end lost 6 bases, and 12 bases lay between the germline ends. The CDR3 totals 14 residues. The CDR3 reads CASSYGGPAGELFF. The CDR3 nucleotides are TGTGCCAGCAGCTACGGGGGGCCGGCCGGGGAGCTGTTTTTT. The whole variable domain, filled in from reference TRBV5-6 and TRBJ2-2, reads DAGVTQSPTHLIKTRGQQVTLRCSPKSGHDTVSWYQQALGQGPQFIFQYYEEEERQRGNFPDRFSGHQFPNYSSELNVNALLLGDSALYLCASSYGGPAGELFFGEGSRLTVL.

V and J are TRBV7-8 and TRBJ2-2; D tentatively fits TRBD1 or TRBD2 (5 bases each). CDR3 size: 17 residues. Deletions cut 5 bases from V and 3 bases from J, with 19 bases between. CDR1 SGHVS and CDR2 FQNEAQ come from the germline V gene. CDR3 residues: CASSHPRDGVDTGELFF. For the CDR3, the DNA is TGTGCCAGCAGCCATCCCCGGGACGGAGTAGACACCGGGGAGCTGTTTTTT.

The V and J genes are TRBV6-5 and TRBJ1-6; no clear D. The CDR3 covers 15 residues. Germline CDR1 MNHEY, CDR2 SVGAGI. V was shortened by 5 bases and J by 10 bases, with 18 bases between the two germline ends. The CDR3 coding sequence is TGTGCCAGCAGTAATCCGGACGAGGTGGAGTCACCCCTCCACTTT. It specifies CASSNPDEVESPLHF.

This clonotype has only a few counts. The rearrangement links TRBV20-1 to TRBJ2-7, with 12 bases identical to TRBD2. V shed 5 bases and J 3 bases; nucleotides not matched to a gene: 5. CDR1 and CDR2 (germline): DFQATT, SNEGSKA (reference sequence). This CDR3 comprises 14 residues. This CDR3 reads CSASRLAGDYEQYF. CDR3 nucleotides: TGCAGTGCTTCACGACTAGCGGGAGACTACGAGCAGTACTTC.

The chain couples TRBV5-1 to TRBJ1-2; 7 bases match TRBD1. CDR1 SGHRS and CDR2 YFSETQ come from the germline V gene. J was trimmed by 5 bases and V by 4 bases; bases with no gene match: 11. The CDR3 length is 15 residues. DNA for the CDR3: TGCGCCAGCAGCATCCACCGGACAGGCGGGTATGGCTACACCTTC. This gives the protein CASSIHRTGGYGYTF. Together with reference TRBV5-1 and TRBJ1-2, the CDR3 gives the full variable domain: KAGVTQTPRYLIKTRGQQVTLSCSPISGHRSVSWYQQTPGQGLQFLFEYFSETQRNKGNFPGRFSGRQFSNSRSEMNVSTLELGDSALYLCASSIHRTGGYGYTFGSGTRLTVV.

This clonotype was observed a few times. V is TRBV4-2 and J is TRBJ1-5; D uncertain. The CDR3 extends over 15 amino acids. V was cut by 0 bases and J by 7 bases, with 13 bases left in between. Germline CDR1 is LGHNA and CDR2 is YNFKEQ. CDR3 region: CASSQDRTAKQPQHF. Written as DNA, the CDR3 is TGTGCCAGCAGCCAAGATAGAACCGCTAAGCAGCCCCAGCATTTT.

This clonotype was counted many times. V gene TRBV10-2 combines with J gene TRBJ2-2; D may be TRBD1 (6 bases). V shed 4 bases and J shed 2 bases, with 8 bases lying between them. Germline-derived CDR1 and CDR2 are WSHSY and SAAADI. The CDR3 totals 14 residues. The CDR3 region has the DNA TGCGCCAGCAGTGTGGGACAAAACACCGGGGAGCTGTTTTTT. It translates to CASSVGQNTGELFF.

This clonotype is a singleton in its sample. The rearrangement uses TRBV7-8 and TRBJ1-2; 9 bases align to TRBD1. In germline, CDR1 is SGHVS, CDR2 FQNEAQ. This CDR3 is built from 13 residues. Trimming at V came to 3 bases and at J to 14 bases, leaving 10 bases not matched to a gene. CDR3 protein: CASSFRGTGSGTF. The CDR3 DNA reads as TGTGCCAGCAGCTTTCGCGGGACAGGGTCGGGGACCTTC.

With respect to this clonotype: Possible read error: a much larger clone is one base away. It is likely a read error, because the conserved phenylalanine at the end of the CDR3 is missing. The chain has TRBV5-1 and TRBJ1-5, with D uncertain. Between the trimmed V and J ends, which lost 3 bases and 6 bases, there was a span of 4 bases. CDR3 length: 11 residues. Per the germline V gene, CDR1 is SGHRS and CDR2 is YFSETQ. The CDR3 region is CASSSLQPQHL. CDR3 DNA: TGCGCCAGCAGCTCGCTTCAGCCCCAGCATCTT.

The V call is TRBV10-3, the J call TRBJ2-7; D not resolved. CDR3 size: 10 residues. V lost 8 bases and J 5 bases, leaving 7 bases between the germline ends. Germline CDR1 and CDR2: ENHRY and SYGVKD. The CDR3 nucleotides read TGTGCCATCGGTCTCCACGAGCAGTACTTC. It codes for CAIGLHEQYF.

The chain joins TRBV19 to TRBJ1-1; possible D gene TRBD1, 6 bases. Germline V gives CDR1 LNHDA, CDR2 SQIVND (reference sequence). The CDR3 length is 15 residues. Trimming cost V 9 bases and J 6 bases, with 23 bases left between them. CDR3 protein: CASTPVGGPGSEAFF. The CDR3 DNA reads TGTGCCAGCACCCCGGTGGGGGGGCCGGGGTCTGAAGCTTTCTTT.

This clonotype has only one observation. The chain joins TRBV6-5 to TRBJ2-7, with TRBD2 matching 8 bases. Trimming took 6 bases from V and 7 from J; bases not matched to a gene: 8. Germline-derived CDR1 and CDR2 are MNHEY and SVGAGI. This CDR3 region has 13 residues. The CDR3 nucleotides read TGTGCCAGCAGCCCGGGACTAGACGGAGAGCAGTACTTC. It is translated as CASSPGLDGEQYF.

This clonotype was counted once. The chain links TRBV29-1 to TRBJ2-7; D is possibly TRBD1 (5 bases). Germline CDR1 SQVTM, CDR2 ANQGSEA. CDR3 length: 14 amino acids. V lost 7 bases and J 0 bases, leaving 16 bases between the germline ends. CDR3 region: CSEKPDMPSYEQYF. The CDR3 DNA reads TGCAGCGAGAAACCGGACATGCCCTCCTACGAGCAGTACTTC.

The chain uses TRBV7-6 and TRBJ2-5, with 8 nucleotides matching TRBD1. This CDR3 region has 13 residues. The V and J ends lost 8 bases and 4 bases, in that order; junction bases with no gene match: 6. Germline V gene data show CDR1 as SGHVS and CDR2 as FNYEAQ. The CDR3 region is CASSPGQVETQYF. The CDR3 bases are TGTGCCAGCTCACCGGGACAGGTAGAGACCCAGTACTTC.

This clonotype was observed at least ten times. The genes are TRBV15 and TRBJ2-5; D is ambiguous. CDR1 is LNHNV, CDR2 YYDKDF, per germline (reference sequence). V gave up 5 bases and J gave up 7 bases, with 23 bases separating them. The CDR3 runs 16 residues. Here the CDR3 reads CATSPLDLGHPGTQYF. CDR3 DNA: TGTGCCACCAGCCCCCTGGATCTAGGCCACCCGGGGACCCAGTACTTC.

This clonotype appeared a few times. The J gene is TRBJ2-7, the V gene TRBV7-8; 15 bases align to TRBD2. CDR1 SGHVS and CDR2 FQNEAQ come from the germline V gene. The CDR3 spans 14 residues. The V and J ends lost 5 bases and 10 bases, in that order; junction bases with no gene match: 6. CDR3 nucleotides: TGTGCCAGCAGCCTTGGACTAGCGGGAGGGATCCAGTACTTC. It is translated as CASSLGLAGGIQYF.

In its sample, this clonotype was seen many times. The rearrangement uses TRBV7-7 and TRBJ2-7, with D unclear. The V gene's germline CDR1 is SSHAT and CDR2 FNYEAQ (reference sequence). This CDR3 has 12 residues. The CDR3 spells CASPLGADEQYF. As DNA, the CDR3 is TGTGCTAGCCCCCTTGGTGCGGACGAGCAGTACTTC.

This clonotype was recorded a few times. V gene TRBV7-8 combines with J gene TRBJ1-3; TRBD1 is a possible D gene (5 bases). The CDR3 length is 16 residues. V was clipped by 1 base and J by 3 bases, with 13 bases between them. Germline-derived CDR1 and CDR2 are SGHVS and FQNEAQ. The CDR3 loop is CASSLGGLPYGNTIYF. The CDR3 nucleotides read TGTGCCAGCAGCTTAGGGGGACTCCCTTATGGAAACACCATATATTTT.